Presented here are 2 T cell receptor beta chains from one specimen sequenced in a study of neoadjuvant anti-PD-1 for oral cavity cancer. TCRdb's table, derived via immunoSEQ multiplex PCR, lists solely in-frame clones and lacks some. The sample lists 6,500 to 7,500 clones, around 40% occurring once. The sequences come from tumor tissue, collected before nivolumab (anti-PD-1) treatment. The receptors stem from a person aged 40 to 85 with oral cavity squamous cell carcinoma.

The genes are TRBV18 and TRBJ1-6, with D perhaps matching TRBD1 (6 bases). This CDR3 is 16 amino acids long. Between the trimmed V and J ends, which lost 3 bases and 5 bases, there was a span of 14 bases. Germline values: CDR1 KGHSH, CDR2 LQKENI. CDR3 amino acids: CASSPYGQSNNSPLHF. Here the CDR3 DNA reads TGTGCCAGCTCACCTTACGGACAGTCTAATAATTCACCCCTCCACTTT. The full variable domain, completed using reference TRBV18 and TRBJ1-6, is NAGVMQNPRHLVRRRGQEARLRCSPMKGHSHVYWYRQLPEEGLKFMVYLQKENIIDESGMPKERFSAEFPKEGPSILRIQQVVRGDSAAYFCASSPYGQSNNSPLHFGNGTRLTVT.

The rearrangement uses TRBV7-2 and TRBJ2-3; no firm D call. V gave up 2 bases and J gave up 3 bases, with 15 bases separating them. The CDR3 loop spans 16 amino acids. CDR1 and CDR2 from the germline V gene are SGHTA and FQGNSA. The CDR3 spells CASSLRLYSPTDTQYF. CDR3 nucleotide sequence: TGTGCCAGCAGCTTAAGGCTCTACTCACCGACAGATACGCAGTATTTT.